Following are 3 T cell receptor beta chains from one sample sequenced in a study of blood T cell repertoires in COVID-19. Sequencing used immunoSEQ multiplex PCR; TCRdb keeps in-frame clones, though not all of them. The sample yields 140,000 to 150,000 clones, around 89% seen once. Sequenced material: peripheral blood. Source of these receptors: a man in his sixties with active or convalescent COVID-19.

The V and J genes are TRBV10-1 and TRBJ1-4, with D perhaps matching TRBD1 (6 bases). Germline CDR1 WNHNN, CDR2 SYGVQD (reference sequence). Trimming left V 11 bases short and J 8 bases short, with 18 bases between. The CDR3 runs to 13 residues. The CDR3 region has the DNA TGCGCCGGGACATACCTGACACGCGAAAAACTGTTTTTT. Translated: CAGTYLTREKLFF.

This clone was observed once. The V and J genes are TRBV24-1 and TRBJ2-7, with 7 positions matching TRBD2. Germline CDR1 is KGHDR and CDR2 is SFDVKD. Trimming at V came to 1 base and at J to 4 bases, leaving 9 bases not matched to a gene. This CDR3 spans 16 amino acids. CDR3 in DNA: TGTGCCACCAGTGATTTTGGGCCACGCGGGAGTTACGAGCAGTACTTC. Translation gives CATSDFGPRGSYEQYF.

The genes are TRBV6-1 and TRBJ1-1, with 8 bases that match TRBD1. Per germline, CDR1 MNHNS and CDR2 SASEGT. V shed 0 bases, J shed 0 bases, and the junction held 9 bases outside the gene matches. The CDR3 is 18 residues long. The CDR3 loop is CASSEAVGVTGVNTEAFF. The CDR3 bases are TGTGCCAGCAGTGAAGCGGTAGGGGTGACAGGGGTGAACACTGAAGCTTTCTTT.